The 16 T cell receptor beta chains presented below share a single source sample, sequenced in a study of blood T cell repertoires in COVID-19. Clones were read by immunoSEQ multiplex PCR, and TCRdb kept only the in-frame ones, dropping some. This sample yields over 75,000 clones, of which more than 65% are seen a single time; around 17% belongs to the top ten. Sequenced: peripheral blood. The receptor source for this set is a human donor in a cohort sampled during active COVID-19.

This clone has just one count. The chain uses TRBV28 and TRBJ1-1; D gene uncertain. This CDR3 has 11 residues. Germline CDR1 is MDHEN and CDR2 is SYDVKM. Trimming pared 10 bases from V and 5 bases from J, leaving 11 bases between. CDR3 region: CATQPGTEAFF. The CDR3 nucleotides are TGTGCCACTCAGCCGGGGACTGAAGCTTTCTTT.

This clone is a singleton in its sample. This rearrangement joins TRBV5-1 to TRBJ2-4; possible D gene TRBD1, 5 bases. The CDR3 spans 16 residues. Germline loops: CDR1 SGHRS, CDR2 YFSETQ. With 1 base removed from V and 0 bases from J, the gap between germline ends came to 11 bases. CDR3 DNA sequence: TGCGCCAGCAGCTTGAGGCCAGGGATAGCCAAAAACATTCAGTACTTC. Amino acids: CASSLRPGIAKNIQYF.

This clone was counted a single time. V usage is TRBV18 and J usage is TRBJ1-4; 7 bases match TRBD1. Germline V gene data show CDR1 as KGHSH and CDR2 as LQKENI. CDR3 length: 17 residues. Trimming removed 3 bases from V and 7 bases from J; junction bases left unmatched: 14. The CDR3 nucleotides are TGTGCCAGCTCACCCAGAAAAGGGGGCGAAGGGGCTGAAAAACTGTTTTTT. Residues: CASSPRKGGEGAEKLFF.

The gene calls are TRBV11-2 and TRBJ1-1; 7 nucleotides agree with TRBD1. Trimming at V came to 3 bases and at J to 6 bases, leaving 7 bases not matched to a gene. Germline V gene data show CDR1 as SGHAT and CDR2 as FQNNGV. The CDR3 loop spans 14 amino acids. CDR3 in DNA: TGTGCCAGCAGCTTCTCACAGGGGTGGTCTGAAGCTTTCTTT. Protein sequence: CASSFSQGWSEAFF.

V is TRBV11-2 and J is TRBJ2-5, with 7 bases aligning to TRBD2. The CDR3 has 15 amino acids. The V segment lost 2 bases and the J segment 2 bases; nucleotides outside the gene matches: 5. Germline CDR1 reads SGHAT; CDR2 reads FQNNGV. The CDR3 coding sequence is TGTGCCAGCAGCTTATATCGCGGGAGTCAAGAGACCCAGTACTTC. Its protein is CASSLYRGSQETQYF.

CDR3 protein: CASSLGVGATGELFF. The CDR3 bases are TGTGCCAGCAGCTTAGGCGTGGGGGCCACCGGGGAGCTGTTTTTT. The chain links TRBV11-3 to TRBJ2-2; D possibly corresponds to TRBD1 (6 bases). Germline CDR1 is SGHNT and CDR2 is YENEEA. V gave up 1 base and J gave up 4 bases, with 10 bases separating them. CDR3 length: 15 amino acids.

Concerning this clone: The sample has other DNA sequences that encode this CDR3 too. This chain links TRBV12-3 or TRBV12-4 with TRBJ1-5, with D maybe TRBD1 (5 bases). This CDR3 contains 13 residues. V dropped 6 bases and J dropped 4 bases, with 10 bases sitting between them. In DNA form, the CDR3 reads TGTGCCAGCAGCTTTGGGGGGAATCAGCCCCAGCATTTT. It encodes CASSFGGNQPQHF.

V gene TRBV6-1 combines with J gene TRBJ2-1; 11 nucleotides line up with TRBD2. The V and J ends lost 4 bases and 4 bases, in that order; junction bases with no gene match: 6. Germline-derived CDR1 and CDR2 are MNHNS and SASEGT. The CDR3 loop spans 16 amino acids. The CDR3 DNA is TGTGCCAGCAGTGGGGTAGCGGGGGGGCTTTACAATGAGCAGTTCTTC. This codes for CASSGVAGGLYNEQFF.

This clone was detected once. The chain links TRBV7-3 to TRBJ1-4; 7 bases are a match to TRBD1. Germline assignment: CDR1 SGHTA and CDR2 FQGTGA. The CDR3 consists of 16 residues. J was trimmed by 0 bases and V by 5 bases; bases with no gene match: 6. The CDR3 loop reads CASSRSDRATNEKLFF. CDR3 DNA: TGTGCCAGCAGCCGATCCGACAGGGCAACTAATGAAAAACTGTTTTTT.

CDR3 region: CASSAGPGAGRSNEQFF. The CDR3 DNA reads as TGTGCCAGCAGTGCGGGCCCTGGGGCAGGGAGGAGCAATGAGCAGTTCTTC. The J gene is TRBJ2-1, the V gene TRBV6-1, with D possibly being TRBD2 (6 bases). The CDR3 covers 17 residues. V was pared by 4 bases and J by 6 bases, with 22 bases between. CDR1 is MNHNS, CDR2 SASEGT, per germline.

The rearrangement links TRBV28 to TRBJ1-1; D unclear. The CDR3 has 12 amino acids. Germline CDR1 MDHEN, CDR2 SYDVKM. Trimming stripped 2 bases from V and 5 bases from J, with 6 bases between. The CDR3 here is CASSLVQTEAFF. In nucleotides, the CDR3 is TGTGCCAGCAGTTTAGTACAAACTGAAGCTTTCTTT.

This clone was counted between two and nine times. The chain carries TRBV25-1 and TRBJ2-2, with 9 bases identical to TRBD2. The CDR3 is made up of 15 amino acids. J lost 4 bases, V lost 2 bases, and 2 bases had no gene match. Germline CDR1 reads MGHDK; CDR2 reads SYGVNS. The CDR3 protein is CASSEGGGVTGELFF. As DNA, the CDR3 is TGTGCCAGCAGTGAAGGCGGGGGGGTCACCGGGGAGCTGTTTTTT.

The chain recombines TRBV7-8 with TRBJ1-5, with a possible D match to TRBD1 (6 bases). Germline V CDR1 and CDR2: SGHVS, FQNEAQ. V lost 5 bases to trimming and J lost 6 bases, with 20 bases between them. This CDR3 has 16 amino acids. The CDR3 sequence: CASSAQPGVGVQPQHF. As DNA, the CDR3 is TGTGCCAGCAGCGCCCAGCCAGGGGTGGGGGTTCAGCCCCAGCATTTT. The full variable domain, with the rest looked up from reference TRBV7-8 and TRBJ1-5, is GAGVSQSPRYKVAKRGQDVALRCDPISGHVSLFWYQQALGQGPEFLTYFQNEAQLDKSGLPSDRFFAERPEGSVSTLKIQRTQQEDSAVYLCASSAQPGVGVQPQHFGDGTRLSIL.

This chain connects TRBV5-1 to TRBJ1-2; D is uncertain. Germline values: CDR1 SGHRS, CDR2 YFSETQ. Trimming pared 0 bases from V and 0 bases from J, leaving 6 bases between. The CDR3 runs 14 residues. Here the CDR3 DNA reads TGCGCCAGCAGCTTGGTTAGCGCTAACTATGGCTACACCTTC. It is translated as CASSLVSANYGYTF.

The chain links TRBV5-1 to TRBJ1-4, with 9 bases that match TRBD1. In germline, CDR1 is SGHRS, CDR2 YFSETQ. J lost 6 bases, V lost 4 bases, and 4 bases had no gene match. There are 14 residues in the CDR3. Written as DNA, the CDR3 is TGCGCCAGCAGCCTCACAGGGGGCGATGAAAAACTGTTTTTT. Translation: CASSLTGGDEKLFF.

Only a few counts were recorded for this clone. A junction end diverges from the germline sequence, so it may reflect a read error. This rearrangement joins TRBV4-2 to TRBJ2-5, with D perhaps TRBD2 (6 bases). The germline gives CDR1 LGHNA, CDR2 YNFKEQ. This CDR3 comprises 15 residues. The CDR3 region is CASSKEGGVGETQYF. The CDR3 DNA reads TGTGCCAGCAGCAAAGAGGGCGGGGTGGGTGAGACCCAGTACTTC.